Presented here are 25 T cell receptor beta chains from one specimen sequenced in a study of blood T cell repertoires in COVID-19. Assay: immunoSEQ multiplex PCR; the TCRdb copy retains only in-frame clones and omits some. Among about 160,000 clones listed, 79% were seen once. Input material: peripheral blood. The receptors were sampled from a woman aged 55-70 years with COVID-19, enrolled during active disease.

This clone was picked up a small number of times. The chain is built from TRBV5-1 and TRBJ1-4; TRBD1 is a possible D gene (5 bases). The CDR3 is 17 amino acids. Between the trimmed V and J ends, which lost 1 base and 0 bases, there was a span of 13 bases. Germline CDR1 is SGHRS and CDR2 is YFSETQ. The CDR3 DNA reads TGCGCCAGCAGCTTGCAGGGAGGAGCTACAACTAATGAAAAACTGTTTTTT. Protein sequence: CASSLQGGATTNEKLFF.

V and J are TRBV3-1 (or the pseudogene TRBV3-2) and TRBJ1-2; 10 bases map to TRBD1. Losses at the gene ends were 4 bases for V and 4 bases for J; bases not matched to a gene: 3. The CDR3 contains 14 residues. CDR1 is LGHDT, CDR2 YNNKEL, per germline (reference sequence). Written as DNA, the CDR3 is TGTGCCAGCAGCCTGACAGGGGGCGGCTATGGCTACACCTTC. Translation: CASSLTGGGYGYTF.

This chain joins TRBV11-2 and TRBJ2-7, with a weak D call TRBD1 (5 bases). Deletions cut 1 base from V and 2 bases from J, with 9 bases between. From germline, CDR1 is SGHAT and CDR2 FQNNGV. The CDR3 consists of 14 residues. The CDR3 coding sequence is TGTGCCAGCAGCTTAGCTGGCAGGGCCTACGAGCAGTACGTC. Protein product: CASSLAGRAYEQYV.

This chain joins TRBV7-9 and TRBJ2-7; the match to TRBD1 covers 7 bases. This CDR3 is 13 amino acids long. CDR1 and CDR2 (germline): SEHNR, FQNEAQ (reference sequence). V lost 6 bases and J lost 2; bases outside the gene matches: 4. CDR3 DNA: TGTGCCAGCAGTACGGGGACAGCCTACGAGCAGTACTTC. It is translated as CASSTGTAYEQYF.

The V gene is TRBV4-2, the J gene TRBJ2-7; D gene ambiguous. Germline CDR1 reads LGHNA; CDR2 reads YNFKEQ. The CDR3 is made up of 12 amino acids. With 1 base removed from V and 6 bases from J, the gap between germline ends came to 7 bases. This chain's CDR3 is CASSQASREQYF. For the CDR3, the DNA is TGTGCCAGCAGCCAAGCCTCTCGCGAGCAGTACTTC.

The chain couples TRBV7-2 to TRBJ2-7; a possible D gene is TRBD1 (5 bases). CDR3 size: 18 residues. V was pared by 1 base and J by 3 bases, with 22 bases between. From germline, CDR1 is SGHTA and CDR2 FQGNSA. This CDR3 reads CASSLVPGKAPGLYEQYF. The DNA of the CDR3 is TGTGCCAGCAGCTTAGTCCCAGGGAAAGCTCCTGGTCTCTACGAGCAGTACTTC.

The chain combines TRBV2 with TRBJ1-2; a possible D gene is TRBD1 (5 bases). Deletions cut 7 bases from V and 4 bases from J, with 10 bases between. This CDR3 spans 12 amino acids. The V gene's germline CDR1 is SNHLY and CDR2 FYNNEI. CDR3 in amino acids: CASNRQSYGYTF. CDR3 DNA: TGTGCCAGCAATCGACAGTCCTATGGCTACACCTTC.

The chain links TRBV5-1 to TRBJ1-2, with TRBD1 matching 8 bases. This CDR3 contains 15 residues. Germline CDR1 SGHRS, CDR2 YFSETQ. V was pared by 0 bases and J by 6 bases, with 7 bases of the junction left unmatched. CDR3 DNA sequence: TGCGCCAGCAGCTTGGACAGGGGGTCGAAGGATGGCTACACCTTC. Amino acids: CASSLDRGSKDGYTF.

The CDR3 DNA follows: TGTGCCAGCTCACCAATTGCCTTCAGGGGTCCGGGTGAAAAACTGTTTTTT. Its protein is CASSPIAFRGPGEKLFF. The chain recombines TRBV18 with TRBJ1-4; a possible D gene is TRBD1 (6 bases). Trimming stripped 2 bases from V and 7 bases from J, with 20 bases between. CDR1 and CDR2 (germline): KGHSH, LQKENI. The CDR3 runs 17 residues.

The chain uses TRBV28 and TRBJ1-1; D uncertain. Germline values: CDR1 MDHEN, CDR2 SYDVKM. V was clipped by 9 bases and J by 4 bases, with 21 bases between them. CDR3 length: 15 amino acids. The CDR3 sequence is CASTHSTEGVTEAFF. The CDR3 bases are TGTGCCAGTACTCACTCAACAGAGGGCGTCACTGAAGCTTTCTTT.

V is TRBV6-5 and J is TRBJ1-5; D gene uncertain. V dropped 6 bases and J dropped 4 bases, with 10 bases sitting between them. The CDR3 totals 13 residues. Looked up from germline, CDR1 is MNHEY and CDR2 is SVGAGI. The CDR3 sequence: CASSPDKNQPQHF. CDR3 bases: TGTGCCAGCAGCCCCGACAAAAATCAGCCCCAGCATTTT.

The genes are TRBV7-2 and TRBJ2-3; D not certain. The CDR3 is 12 amino acids. CDR1 is SGHTA and CDR2 is FQGNSA in the germline V gene. V lost 5 bases and J 6 bases, leaving 9 bases between the germline ends. CDR3 nucleotides: TGTGCCAGCAGCCCCTTGAGGGATACGCAGTATTTT. Amino acid sequence: CASSPLRDTQYF.

This clone was found a few times. The rearrangement uses TRBV5-1 and TRBJ2-1; tentatively, D is TRBD2 (6 bases). The germline gives CDR1 SGHRS, CDR2 YFSETQ. Trimming removed 3 bases at V and 10 bases at J, with 17 bases between. This CDR3 spans 14 amino acids. The CDR3 here is CASSWGTSTGEQFF. The DNA of the CDR3 is TGCGCCAGCAGCTGGGGGACTTCTACCGGGGAGCAGTTCTTC.

This chain joins TRBV4-3 and TRBJ1-2; TRBD1 might be the D (6 bases). The CDR3 is 15 residues long. The germline CDR1 and CDR2 sequences are LGHNA and YSLEER. V shed 4 bases and J shed 3 bases, with 15 bases lying between them. CDR3 in amino acids: CASSPTRTAYYGYTF. For the CDR3, the DNA is TGCGCCAGCAGCCCCACCCGGACAGCCTACTATGGCTACACCTTC.

The CDR3: CASRPGQGYGYTF. The CDR3 nucleotides read TGTGCCAGCAGGCCTGGACAGGGATATGGCTACACCTTC. The chain combines TRBV2 with TRBJ1-2; 8 bases line up with TRBD1. Germline V lookup: CDR1 SNHLY, CDR2 FYNNEI. With V trimmed by 6 bases and J by 5 bases, 5 bases remained unmatched. This CDR3 region has 13 residues.

The CDR3 DNA reads TGTGCCAGCAGCCGGGACAGGGGGCAGGAGACCCAGTACTTC. This codes for CASSRDRGQETQYF. V usage is TRBV7-8 and J usage is TRBJ2-5; 12 bases align to TRBD1. Germline CDR1 and CDR2: SGHVS and FQNEAQ. The CDR3 runs 14 residues. Trimming removed 5 bases from V and 5 bases from J; junction bases left unmatched: 3.

This clone was recorded once. CDR3 sequence reads: CASSWGQGVGYTF. The CDR3 DNA sequence: TGTGCCAGCAGTTGGGGACAGGGTGTCGGCTACACCTTC. This rearrangement joins TRBV6-5 to TRBJ1-2; 9 nucleotides agree with TRBD1. This CDR3 region has 13 residues. Germline V gene lookup returns CDR1 MNHEY and CDR2 SVGAGI. The junction had 5 bases not matched to a gene; V was cut back by 4 bases and J by 8 bases.

The chain uses TRBV7-8 and TRBJ1-3; unclear D gene. CDR3 length: 14 residues. The V gene's germline CDR1 is SGHVS and CDR2 FQNEAQ. V was pared by 3 bases and J by 1 base, with 7 bases between. The CDR3 is CASSLRLSGNTIYF. In DNA form, the CDR3 reads TGTGCCAGCAGCTTGCGGCTTTCTGGAAACACCATATATTTT.

The chain uses TRBV9 and TRBJ2-1; 8 bases map to TRBD2. The CDR3 has 20 amino acids. CDR1 is SGDLS, CDR2 YYNGEE, per germline. V dropped 1 base and J dropped 0; count of bases not matched to a gene: 15. In DNA form, the CDR3 reads TGTGCCAGCAGCGTATACGGCGGGAGGTTTGCCCCCAGCTCCTACAATGAGCAGTTCTTC. Its protein product is CASSVYGGRFAPSSYNEQFF.

This clone was observed a handful of times. This rearrangement joins TRBV3-1 (or the pseudogene TRBV3-2) to TRBJ1-6; TRBD1 agrees at 7 bases. This CDR3 spans 15 amino acids. Losses at the gene ends were 2 bases for V and 7 bases for J; bases not matched to a gene: 5. CDR1 and CDR2 from the germline V gene are LGHDT and YNNKEL (reference sequence). The CDR3 loop is CASSQSDRVNSPLHF. The CDR3 bases are TGTGCCAGCAGCCAATCTGACAGGGTCAATTCACCCCTCCACTTT.

This clone has just one count. The chain is built from TRBV28 and TRBJ2-1; D might be TRBD1 (5 bases). V shed 3 bases and J shed 10 bases, with 13 bases lying between them. The CDR3 has 13 amino acids. Germline CDR1 reads MDHEN; CDR2 reads SYDVKM. The CDR3 DNA is TGTGCCAGCAGTTTTCGTTTTACAGGAGAGCAGTTCTTC. Translating gives CASSFRFTGEQFF. The full variable domain, its missing parts supplied by reference TRBV28 and TRBJ2-1, is DVKVTQSSRYLVKRTGEKVFLECVQDMDHENMFWYRQDPGLGLRLIYFSYDVKMKEKGDIPEGYSVSREKKERFSLILESASTNQTSMYLCASSFRFTGEQFFGPGTRLTVL.

This clone was observed a single time. The V call is TRBV27, the J call TRBJ2-7, with TRBD1 as a possible D gene (6 bases). The CDR3 contains 16 residues. The V gene's germline CDR1 is MNHEY and CDR2 SMNVEV (reference sequence). Trimming removed 0 bases from V and 0 bases from J, with 12 bases in between. The CDR3: CASSLSCPGVSYEQYV. In DNA form, the CDR3 reads TGTGCCAGCAGTTTATCTTGCCCAGGGGTCTCCTACGAGCAGTACGTC.

The genes are TRBV7-9 and TRBJ2-1, with 11 bases fitting TRBD1. Germline assignment: CDR1 SEHNR and CDR2 FQNEAQ (reference sequence). V dropped 5 bases and J dropped 8; count of bases not matched to a gene: 8. The CDR3 runs 15 residues. CDR3 protein: CASSARTGGNDEQFF. CDR3 DNA sequence: TGTGCCAGCAGCGCCAGGACAGGGGGCAATGATGAGCAGTTCTTC.

V and J are TRBV5-8 and TRBJ1-1; TRBD1 agrees at 8 bases. V lost 5 bases to trimming and J lost 6 bases; unmatched junction nucleotides: 12. Germline V gene lookup returns CDR1 SGHTS and CDR2 YDEGEE. The CDR3 is 15 amino acids. The CDR3 coding sequence is TGTGCCAGCAGACTCCGGGACAGGTCGACCGCTGAAGCTTTCTTT. The encoded protein is CASRLRDRSTAEAFF.

This rearrangement joins TRBV20-1 to TRBJ1-3; D is perhaps TRBD1 (5 bases). The CDR3 totals 14 residues. Germline lookup yields CDR1 DFQATT and CDR2 SNEGSKA (reference sequence). Trimming removed 3 bases at V and 9 bases at J, with 18 bases between. The CDR3 reads CSASRGLAQGTIYF. CDR3 sequence (DNA): TGCAGTGCTAGTAGGGGCCTCGCTCAGGGCACCATATATTTT.